This TCR beta chain was obtained from a study of shared clonotypes between healthy human individuals. The overall study: Donors were two women and a few men aged 18 to 49.

Unsorted PBMC samples were amplified in replicate PCRs containing roughly 300 ng DNA, 30,000 or so T cell genomes. Original methodology: Owing to the provision of junction-only sequences devoid of quality scores by immunoSEQ, filtering differed. The method was immunoSEQ multiplex PCR; TCRdb's version includes in-frame clones alone and lacks a portion of them. The V and J calls and clone size come from that table; D and trimming were worked out from the DNA. The sample has hundreds of thousands of clones, around 80% seen once. Donors included only healthy HIV-negative adults lacking recent acute infections or vaccinations. The TCR originated in a woman aged 40 to 50 in good health. Some clones in this sample may be carry-over from other donors' samples. Sequencing was performed on PBMCs.

The CDR3 region has the DNA TGTGCCAGCAGTCCCGACAGGGGAAGAGCCAAAAACATTCAGTACTTC. This translates into CASSPDRGRAKNIQYF. The chain has TRBV28 and TRBJ2-4; 8 bases are shared with TRBD1. Germline loops: CDR1 MDHEN, CDR2 SYDVKM. V lost 5 bases, J lost 0 bases, and 6 bases stayed unmatched. The CDR3 runs 16 residues.